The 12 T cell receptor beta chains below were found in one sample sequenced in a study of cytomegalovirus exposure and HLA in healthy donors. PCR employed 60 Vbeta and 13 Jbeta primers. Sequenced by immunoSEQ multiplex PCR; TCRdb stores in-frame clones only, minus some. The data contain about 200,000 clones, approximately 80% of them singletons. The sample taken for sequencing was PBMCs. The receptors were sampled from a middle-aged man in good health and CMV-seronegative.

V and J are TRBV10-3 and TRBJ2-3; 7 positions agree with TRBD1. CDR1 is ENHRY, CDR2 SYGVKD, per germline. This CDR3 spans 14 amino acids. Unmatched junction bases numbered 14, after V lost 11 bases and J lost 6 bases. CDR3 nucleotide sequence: TGTGCCTCCTCTCTTGGGACAGCTAAGGATACGCAGTATTTT. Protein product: CASSLGTAKDTQYF.

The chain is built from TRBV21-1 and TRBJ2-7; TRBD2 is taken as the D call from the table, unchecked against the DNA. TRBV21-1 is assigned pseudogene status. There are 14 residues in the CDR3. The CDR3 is CASGKRRGSYEQYF. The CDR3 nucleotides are TGTGCCAGCGGTAAGAGGAGGGGCAGCTACGAGCAGTACTTC.

In DNA form, the CDR3 reads TGTGCCAGCTCAGGGGCCTTGTCCACCTCCACAGATACGCAGTATTTT. Protein sequence: CASSGALSTSTDTQYF. The chain has TRBV18 and TRBJ2-3, with D tentatively TRBD1 (5 bases). Germline V gene sequence: CDR1 KGHSH, CDR2 LQKENI. CDR3 length equals 16 residues. V was cut by 5 bases and J by 2 bases, with 17 bases left in between.

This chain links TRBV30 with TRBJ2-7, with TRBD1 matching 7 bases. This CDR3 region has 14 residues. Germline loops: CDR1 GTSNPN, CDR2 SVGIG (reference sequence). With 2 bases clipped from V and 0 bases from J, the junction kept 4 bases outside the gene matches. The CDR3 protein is CAWSWDSPSYEQYF. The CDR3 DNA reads TGTGCCTGGAGTTGGGACAGCCCCTCCTACGAGCAGTACTTC.

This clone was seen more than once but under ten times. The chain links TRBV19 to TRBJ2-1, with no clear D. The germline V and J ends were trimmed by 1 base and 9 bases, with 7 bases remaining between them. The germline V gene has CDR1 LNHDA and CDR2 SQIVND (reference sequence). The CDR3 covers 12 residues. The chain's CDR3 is CASSIVRGEQFF. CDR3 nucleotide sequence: TGTGCCAGTAGTATAGTCCGCGGTGAGCAGTTCTTC.

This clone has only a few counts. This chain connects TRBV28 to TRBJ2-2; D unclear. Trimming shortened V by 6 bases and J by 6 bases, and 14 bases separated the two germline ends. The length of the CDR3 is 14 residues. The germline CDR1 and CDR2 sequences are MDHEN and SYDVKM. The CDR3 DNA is TGTGCCAGCAGACCCCCAATTAGATCCGGGGAGCTGTTTTTT. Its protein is CASRPPIRSGELFF.

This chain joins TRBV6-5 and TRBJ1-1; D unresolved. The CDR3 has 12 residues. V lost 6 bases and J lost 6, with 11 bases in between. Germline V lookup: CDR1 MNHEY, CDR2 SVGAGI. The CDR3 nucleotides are TGTGCCAGCAGGGATACCGGGGCTGAAGCTTTCTTT. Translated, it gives CASRDTGAEAFF.

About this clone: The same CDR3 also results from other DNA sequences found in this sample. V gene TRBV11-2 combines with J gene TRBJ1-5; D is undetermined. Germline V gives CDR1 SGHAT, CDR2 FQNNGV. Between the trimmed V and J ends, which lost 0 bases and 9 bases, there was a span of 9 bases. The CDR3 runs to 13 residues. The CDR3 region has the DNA TGTGCCAGCAGCTTAGATCGGGGTGCGCCCCAGCATTTT. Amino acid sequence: CASSLDRGAPQHF.

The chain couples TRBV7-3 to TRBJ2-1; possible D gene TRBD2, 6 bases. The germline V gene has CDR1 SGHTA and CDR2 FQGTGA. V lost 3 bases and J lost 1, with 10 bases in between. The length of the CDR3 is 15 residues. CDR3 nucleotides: TGTGCCAGCAGCTTTTCCGGGGGTTCCTACAATGAGCAGTTCTTC. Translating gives CASSFSGGSYNEQFF.

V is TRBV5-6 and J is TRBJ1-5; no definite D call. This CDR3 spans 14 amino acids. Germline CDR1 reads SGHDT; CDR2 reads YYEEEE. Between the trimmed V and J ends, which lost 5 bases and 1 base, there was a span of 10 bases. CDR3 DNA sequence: TGTGCCAGCAGTGGAGGAGTCAGCAATCAGCCCCAGCATTTT. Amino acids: CASSGGVSNQPQHF.

The CDR3 reads CASSQVQDLGIQETQYF. Written as DNA, the CDR3 is TGCGCCAGCAGCCAAGTTCAGGACTTGGGTATCCAAGAGACCCAGTACTTC. J is TRBJ2-5 and V is TRBV4-1, with D perhaps TRBD2 (5 bases). The CDR3 sequence is 17 residues long. Germline-derived CDR1 and CDR2 are MGHRA and YSYEKL. V was trimmed by 1 base and J by 1 base, leaving 16 bases between them.

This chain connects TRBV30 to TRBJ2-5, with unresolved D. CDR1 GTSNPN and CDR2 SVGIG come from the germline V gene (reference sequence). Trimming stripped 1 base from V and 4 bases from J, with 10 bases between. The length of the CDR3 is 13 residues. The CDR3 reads CAWSDSISETQYF. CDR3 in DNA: TGTGCCTGGAGTGACAGTATATCAGAGACCCAGTACTTC.